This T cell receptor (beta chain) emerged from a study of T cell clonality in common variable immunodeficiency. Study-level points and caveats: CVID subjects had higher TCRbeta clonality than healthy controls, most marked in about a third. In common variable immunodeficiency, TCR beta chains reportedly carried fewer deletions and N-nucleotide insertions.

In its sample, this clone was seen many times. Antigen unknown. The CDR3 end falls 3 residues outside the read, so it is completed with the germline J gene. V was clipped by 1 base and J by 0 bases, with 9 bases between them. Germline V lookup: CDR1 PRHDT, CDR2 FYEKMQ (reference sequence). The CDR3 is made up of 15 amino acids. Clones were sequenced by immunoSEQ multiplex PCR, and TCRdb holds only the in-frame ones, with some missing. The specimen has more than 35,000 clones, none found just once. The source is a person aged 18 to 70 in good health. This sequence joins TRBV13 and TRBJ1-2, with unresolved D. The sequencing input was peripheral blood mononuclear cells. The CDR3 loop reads CASSLATRSNYGYTF. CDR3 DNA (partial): TGTGCCAGCAGCTTAGCAACGCGGTCTAACTATGGC.